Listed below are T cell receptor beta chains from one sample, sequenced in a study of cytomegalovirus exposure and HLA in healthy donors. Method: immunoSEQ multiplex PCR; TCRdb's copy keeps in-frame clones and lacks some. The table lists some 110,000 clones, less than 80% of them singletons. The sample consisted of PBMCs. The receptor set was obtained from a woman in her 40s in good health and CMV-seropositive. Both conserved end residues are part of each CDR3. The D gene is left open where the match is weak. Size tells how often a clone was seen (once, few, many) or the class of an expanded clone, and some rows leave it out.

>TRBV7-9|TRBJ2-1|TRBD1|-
TGTGCCAGCAGCCCCAGGGGGCCCGTGAGTTACAATGAGCAGTTCTTC
CASSPRGPVSYNEQFF
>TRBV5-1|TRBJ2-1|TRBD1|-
TGCGCCAGCAGCTTGGTTGCTTTAGTAAGAGACAGGGGCCACAATGAGCAGTTCTTC
CASSLVALVRDRGHNEQFF
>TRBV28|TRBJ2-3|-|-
TGTGCCAGCAGTCCCCCTAGCGTTCCAGATACGCAGTATTTT
CASSPPSVPDTQYF
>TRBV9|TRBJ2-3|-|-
TGTGCCAGCAGCGTAGTTTCGATCGGAGATACGCAGTATTTT
CASSVVSIGDTQYF
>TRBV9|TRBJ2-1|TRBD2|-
TGTGCCAGCAGCCTATTTCGGCTAGCGGGAGAAAATGAGCAGTTCTTC
CASSLFRLAGENEQFF
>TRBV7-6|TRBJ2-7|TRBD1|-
TGTGCCAGCAGCCCCAGGGACAGGGACGAGCAGTACTTC
CASSPRDRDEQYF
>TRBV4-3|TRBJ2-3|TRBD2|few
TGCGCCAGCAGCCAATACAGGCCTAGCGGGGACACAGATACGCAGTATTTT
CASSQYRPSGDTDTQYF
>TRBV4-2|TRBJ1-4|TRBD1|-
TGTGCCAGCAGCCAAGATAAGGGGACAGGGAATGAAAAACTGTTTTTT
CASSQDKGTGNEKLFF
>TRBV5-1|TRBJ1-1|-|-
TGCGCCAGTAGTGTGATTGTGAACACTGAAGCTTTCTTT
CASSVIVNTEAFF
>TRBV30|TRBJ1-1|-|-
TGTGCCTGGAGTGTCGGCAGGGGAATGAACACTGAAGCTTTCTTT
CAWSVGRGMNTEAFF
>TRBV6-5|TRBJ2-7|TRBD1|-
TGTGCCAGCAGGCCGACGCATCGGGACAGGGCGAACTTC
CASRPTHRDRANF
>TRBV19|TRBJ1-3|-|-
TGTGCCAGTATCCAGGGTGACGCGGCCGACACCATATATTTT
CASIQGDAADTIYF
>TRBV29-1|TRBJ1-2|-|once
TGCAGCGTTGCGGCAGGGGCCTCCGTCTGGGGCTACACCTTC
CSVAAGASVWGYTF
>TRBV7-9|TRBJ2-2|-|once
TGTGCCAGCAGCAAGATGGCCAGTGGGGAGCTGTTTTTT
CASSKMASGELFF
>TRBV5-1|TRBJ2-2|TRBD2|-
TGCGCCAGCGCGACTAGCGGGAGCGGGGAGCTGTTTTTT
CASATSGSGELFF
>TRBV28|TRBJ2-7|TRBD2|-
TGTGCCAGCAGTCTAGGACTAGCGGGAGTACCACGGCAGTACTTC
CASSLGLAGVPRQYF
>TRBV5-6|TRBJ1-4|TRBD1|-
TGTGCCAGCAGCCCGGGACAGGGTGCAACTAATGAAAAACTGTTTTTT
CASSPGQGATNEKLFF
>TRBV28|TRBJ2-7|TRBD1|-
TGTGCCAGCAACAAAGACAGGGCGTACGAGCAGTACTTC
CASNKDRAYEQYF
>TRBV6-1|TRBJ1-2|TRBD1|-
TGTGCCAGCAGTAAGACAGGGGATGGCTACACCTTC
CASSKTGDGYTF
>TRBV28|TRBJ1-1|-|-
TGTGTCAGCAGTTTGGACAGACTAAACACTGAAGCTTTCTTT
CVSSLDRLNTEAFF
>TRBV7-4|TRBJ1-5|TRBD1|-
TGTGCCAGCAGCTGCCGGGACAGGGCGATTTGCCGCATTCAGCCCCAGCATTTT
CASSCRDRAICRIQPQHF
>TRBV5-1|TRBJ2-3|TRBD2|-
TGCGCCAGCAGCTTGTTGGGCGGGAGGGCAGATACGCAGTATTTT
CASSLLGGRADTQYF
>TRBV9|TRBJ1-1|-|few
TGTGCCAGCAGCGTAGGAGTAGGGCGGGTGGGGCAGGGGATAATGAACACTGAAGCTTTCTTT
CASSVGVGRVGQGIMNTEAFF
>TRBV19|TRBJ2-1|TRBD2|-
TGTGCCAGTAGTGTTAGCGGGAGGTGGTCCTACAATGAGCAGTTCTTC
CASSVSGRWSYNEQFF
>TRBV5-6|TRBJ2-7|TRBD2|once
TGTGCCAGCTTTATGTGGACTAGCGGGAGCCAAGCCTACGAGCAGTACTTC
CASFMWTSGSQAYEQYF
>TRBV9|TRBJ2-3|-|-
TGTGCCAGCAGCGTAGAGGGGCCTCGTCTAAGAGGTGATACGCAGTATTTT
CASSVEGPRLRGDTQYF
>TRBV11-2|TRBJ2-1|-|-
TGTGCCAGCAGCTTTAACAATGAGCAGTTCTTC
CASSFNNEQFF
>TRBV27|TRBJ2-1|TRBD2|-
TGTGCCAGCAGCCGGCCTCAAGCTAGCGGGAGGGCCTATGAGCAGTTCTTC
CASSRPQASGRAYEQFF
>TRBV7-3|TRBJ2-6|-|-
TGTGCCAGCAGCTTAGGGCCCGGGGCCAACGTCCTGACTTTC
CASSLGPGANVLTF
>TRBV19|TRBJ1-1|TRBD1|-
TGTGCCAGTAGTTCACCGGGACAGGGCCTCACTGAAGCTTTCTTT
CASSSPGQGLTEAFF
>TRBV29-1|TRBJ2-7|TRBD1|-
TGCAGCGTCGTTCAGGGGGATTTCTCCTACGAGCAGTACTTC
CSVVQGDFSYEQYF
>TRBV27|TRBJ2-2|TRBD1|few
TGTGCCAGCAATCAATTGACAGGGGGTACCACCGGGGAGCTGTTTTTT
CASNQLTGGTTGELFF
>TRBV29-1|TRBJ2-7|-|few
TGCAGCGTCCTTTGGGCCTCCCGAGGGGAGCAGTACTTC
CSVLWASRGEQYF
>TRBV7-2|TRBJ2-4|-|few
TGTGCCAGCAGCCCGGAGGCGGATAACAAAAACATTCAGTACTTC
CASSPEADNKNIQYF
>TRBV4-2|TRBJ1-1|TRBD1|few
TGTGCCAGCAGCCAAGATCTTGGGACAGGGGGCACCCTGGGCACTGAAGCTTTCTTT
CASSQDLGTGGTLGTEAFF
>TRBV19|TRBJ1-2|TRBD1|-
TGTGCCAGTATGCCGGGACAGGGATATGGCTACACCTTC
CASMPGQGYGYTF